This T cell receptor (beta chain) was recovered during a study of molecular identifiers for immune sequencing clone quantification. Preparation of naive CD8 libraries involved roughly 20,000 to 1,000,000 sorted cells and 10%, 30% or 50% RNA. The CDR3 length is 15 residues. With 0 bases removed from V and 0 bases from J, the gap between germline ends came to 6 bases. In germline, CDR1 is MGHRA, CDR2 YSYEKL. Many counts were recorded for this clonotype. One entry per CDR3 protein results from TCRdb running MiXCR on the PCR reads. Of about 40,000 distinct CDR3 sequences in the sample, around 21% were seen once.

This clonotype was obtained from a human donor in good health. Some libraries in this study had Jurkat cell RNA spiked in. The rearrangement uses TRBV4-1 and TRBJ1-3, with D uncertain. Source material: naive CD8+ T cells from blood, with Jurkat cell RNA spiked in. The subset: FACS-sorted CD8+CD4-CCR7+CD45RA+ naive T cells. As DNA, the CDR3 is TGCGCCAGCAGCCAAGACAGACCCTCTGGAAACACCATATATTTT. Its protein is CASSQDRPSGNTIYF.